A selection of T cell receptor beta chains follows, all from one sample in a study of CD8+ T cells in alopecia areata. Sequencing used immunoSEQ multiplex PCR; TCRdb keeps in-frame clones, though not all of them. The sample consists of fewer than 350,000 clones, 58% of them appearing once. The sequencing here drew on CD4+ T cells sorted from blood, taken at week 24, from a patient treated with tofacitinib. These receptors were obtained from a human donor with alopecia areata. Each CDR3 is given with its conserved first and last residue. D genes are given only for firm matches. Part of the rows lack a size; the others show once, few, many or a class for expanded clones.

TRBV28,TRBJ2-5,once,TRBD2,CASSPATGTSQYF,TGTGCCAGCAGTCCAGCCACCGGGACTAGCCAGTACTTC
TRBV6-5,TRBJ1-5,few,NA,CASSSGPGHTDQPQHF,TGTGCCAGCAGTTCAGGACCGGGACACACCGATCAGCCCCAGCATTTT
TRBV5-6,TRBJ1-1,NA,TRBD1,CASSRDRVMNTEAFF,TGTGCCAGCAGCCGGGACAGGGTCATGAACACTGAAGCTTTCTTT
TRBV5-1,TRBJ1-2,NA,NA,CASSPEQGAYGYTF,TGCGCCAGCAGCCCTGAACAGGGCGCCTATGGCTACACCTTC
TRBV2,TRBJ1-2,NA,NA,CASHDGPYGYTF,TGTGCCAGTCACGACGGCCCCTATGGCTACACCTTC
TRBV9,TRBJ1-2,once,NA,CASSFQGAGYTF,TGTGCCAGCAGCTTCCAGGGCGCTGGCTACACCTTC
TRBV27,TRBJ2-7,NA,NA,CASSFGGGLEQYF,TGTGCCAGCAGTTTTGGTGGTGGGCTCGAGCAGTACTTC
TRBV10-3,TRBJ1-1,NA,NA,CAISEYVTMNTEAFF,TGTGCCATCAGTGAGTACGTCACCATGAACACTGAAGCTTTCTTT
TRBV30,TRBJ2-1,few,NA,CAWTGVNEQFF,TGTGCCTGGACAGGAGTCAATGAGCAGTTCTTC
TRBV11-2,TRBJ2-5,once,NA,CASSLNSLGQETQYF,TGTGCCAGCAGCTTAAACAGCTTGGGTCAAGAGACCCAGTACTTC
TRBV30,TRBJ1-5,NA,NA,CAWSVGGQPQHF,TGTGCCTGGAGTGTAGGAGGGCAGCCCCAGCATTTT
TRBV4-1,TRBJ1-4,NA,NA,CASRSRAGPNEKLFF,TGCGCCAGCCGTTCCCGGGCAGGACCTAATGAAAAACTGTTTTTT
TRBV28,TRBJ2-5,NA,TRBD2,CASSRTSGGRVTQYF,TGTGCCAGCAGCCGAACTAGCGGGGGGCGGGTGACCCAGTACTTC
TRBV7-8,TRBJ2-5,NA,NA,CASSSGDPQYF,TGTGCCAGCAGCTCAGGGGATCCCCAGTACTTC
TRBV6-5,TRBJ2-5,few,NA,CASSYNRAPGETQYF,TGTGCCAGCAGTTACAACCGGGCTCCCGGAGAGACCCAGTACTTC
TRBV30,TRBJ2-7,NA,TRBD1,CAWTGGSSTYEQYF,TGTGCCTGGACAGGGGGCTCGTCTACCTACGAGCAGTACTTC
TRBV4-3,TRBJ1-2,NA,NA,CASSQERGQGYGYTF,TGCGCCAGCAGCCAAGAACGAGGGCAAGGATATGGCTACACCTTC
TRBV29-1,TRBJ2-1,few,TRBD2,CSAGGGGARNEQFF,TGCAGCGCCGGTGGCGGGGGGGCGAGGAATGAGCAGTTCTTC
TRBV2,TRBJ2-3,once,TRBD1,CASSPGQGSDTQYF,TGTGCCAGCAGTCCGGGACAGGGGTCAGATACGCAGTATTTT
TRBV30,TRBJ2-7,NA,TRBD1,CAWSVAGDREYF,TGTGCCTGGAGTGTCGCCGGGGACAGGGAGTACTTC
TRBV7-2,TRBJ2-5,NA,NA,CASSDHFSMGTQYF,TGTGCCAGCAGCGACCATTTTTCCATGGGGACCCAGTACTTC
TRBV5-6,TRBJ1-1,few,NA,CASSLEENTEAFF,TGTGCCAGCAGCTTGGAAGAGAACACTGAAGCTTTCTTT
TRBV6-4,TRBJ1-6,NA,NA,CASRSSYNSPLHF,TGTGCCAGCAGGAGCTCCTATAATTCACCCCTCCACTTT
TRBV7-9,TRBJ1-5,once,TRBD1,CASSLGVGIDRENQPQHF,TGTGCCAGCAGCTTAGGGGTGGGCATCGACAGGGAGAATCAGCCCCAGCATTTT
TRBV27,TRBJ1-1,NA,TRBD1,CASSPGGKRNTEAFF,TGTGCCAGCAGTCCAGGGGGCAAAAGGAACACTGAAGCTTTCTTT
TRBV4-1,TRBJ1-2,NA,NA,CASSQWYDRPYGYTF,TGCGCCAGCAGCCAGTGGTATGACAGGCCTTATGGCTACACCTTC
TRBV19,TRBJ2-5,NA,NA,CASSFLQETQYF,TGTGCCAGTAGTTTCCTACAAGAGACCCAGTACTTC
TRBV5-6,TRBJ1-2,NA,TRBD1,CASSPEDRFSSRYGYTF,TGTGCCAGCAGCCCTGAGGACAGGTTCTCCTCAAGATATGGCTACACCTTC
TRBV29-1,TRBJ1-1,NA,NA,CSAGRQTMNTEAFF,TGCAGCGCCGGAAGACAGACCATGAACACTGAAGCTTTCTTT